This entry lists 29 T cell receptor beta chains sequenced from one sample in a study of technical replicates of blood from a few donors. Profiled with immunoSEQ multiplex PCR; TCRdb holds only in-frame clones, not every one. Seen here are roughly 50,000 clones, just over 90% observed once, and the top ten hold less than 5%. Sequences were obtained from PBMCs. All receptors derive from a human donor in good health. Some clones in this sample may be carry-over from other donors' samples.

The sample holds one count of this clone. V usage is TRBV5-6 and J usage is TRBJ1-1; 10 bases map to TRBD1. The CDR3 has 12 amino acids. CDR1 is SGHDT, CDR2 YYEEEE, per germline. The trim removed 4 bases at V and 11 bases at J, leaving 5 bases unmatched. The CDR3 DNA follows: TGTGCCAGCAGCGTGACAGGGGGCTGGGCTTTCTTT. Protein sequence: CASSVTGGWAFF. Full variable domain (rest looked up from reference TRBV5-6 and TRBJ1-1): DAGVTQSPTHLIKTRGQQVTLRCSPKSGHDTVSWYQQALGQGPQFIFQYYEEEERQRGNFPDRFSGHQFPNYSSELNVNALLLGDSALYLCASSVTGGWAFFGQGTRLTVV.

The genes are TRBV21-1 and TRBJ2-5; the table calls TRBD1, which could not be checked here. TRBV21-1 is assigned pseudogene status. This CDR3 has 17 amino acids. For the CDR3, the DNA is TGTGCCAGCAGCGACTTAACAGGGGCCGTGGAGGGGGAGACCCAGTACTTC. The encoded protein is CASSDLTGAVEGETQYF.

The chain links TRBV25-1 to TRBJ1-1; no clear D gene. Trimming pared 5 bases from V and 0 bases from J, leaving 13 bases between. The CDR3 consists of 15 residues. The germline V gene encodes CDR1 MGHDK and CDR2 SYGVNS. CDR3 loop: CASSPDAGMNTEAFF. The CDR3 coding sequence is TGTGCCAGCAGTCCCGACGCGGGAATGAACACTGAAGCTTTCTTT.

The sample holds one count of this clone. V is TRBV5-4 and J is TRBJ2-3; 11 nucleotides match TRBD1. V was pared by 3 bases and J by 4 bases, with 4 bases of the junction left unmatched. The CDR3 loop spans 15 amino acids. The germline CDR1 and CDR2 sequences are SGHNT and YYREEE (reference sequence). The CDR3 DNA reads TGTGCCAGCAGCTGGTGGGACAGGGGGGCAGATACGCAGTATTTT. Translation: CASSWWDRGADTQYF.

V gene TRBV2 combines with J gene TRBJ2-3; a possible D gene is TRBD2 (5 bases). Germline assignment: CDR1 SNHLY and CDR2 FYNNEI. CDR3 size: 16 residues. V lost 5 bases and J 2 bases, leaving 17 bases between the germline ends. CDR3 DNA: TGTGCCAGCAGTCCCTCCGGGGTGATCATCACAGATACGCAGTATTTT. This gives the protein CASSPSGVIITDTQYF.

The chain joins TRBV18 to TRBJ1-6; maybe TRBD1 (5 bases). V was pared by 2 bases and J by 6 bases, with 20 bases between. Germline V gene sequence: CDR1 KGHSH, CDR2 LQKENI. CDR3 length equals 18 residues. CDR3 region: CASSPSQRDLRGNSPLHF. The CDR3, as DNA: TGTGCCAGCTCACCATCCCAGCGGGACCTTCGGGGTAATTCACCCCTCCACTTT.

The chain carries TRBV4-3 and TRBJ2-3; D not certain. Trimming shortened V by 0 bases and J by 2 bases, and 9 bases separated the two germline ends. Per germline, CDR1 LGHNA and CDR2 YSLEER. The CDR3 spans 15 residues. CDR3 bases: TGCGCCAGCAGCCAAGATCATGACACCACAGATACGCAGTATTTT. Its translation is CASSQDHDTTDTQYF.

This clone appeared a single time. V is TRBV12-5 and J is TRBJ2-7, with 9 bases fitting TRBD1. The V gene end was trimmed by 7 bases and the J gene end by 0 bases; junction bases not matched to a gene: 1. CDR3 length equals 13 residues. Germline V gene data show CDR1 as LGHNT and CDR2 as FRNRAP. CDR3 DNA sequence: TGTGCTAGTGAGACAGGGGGCTCCTACGAGCAGTACTTC. Protein product: CASETGGSYEQYF.

CDR3 coding DNA: TGTGCCAGCAGCTATCAGGGGCGTTATAATGAAGCTTTCTTT. It translates to CASSYQGRYNEAFF. This chain joins TRBV7-9 and TRBJ1-1; possible D gene TRBD1, 6 bases. Germline CDR1 and CDR2: SEHNR and FQNEAQ (reference sequence). The CDR3 sequence is 14 residues long. Trimming stripped 4 bases from V and 7 bases from J, with 16 bases between.

The chain is built from TRBV7-9 and TRBJ2-5, with 9 bases lining up with TRBD1. The V and J ends lost 1 base and 2 bases, in that order; junction bases with no gene match: 5. Per the germline V gene, CDR1 is SEHNR and CDR2 is FQNEAQ (reference sequence). The CDR3 runs 16 residues. CDR3 region: CASSLVPGQGQETQYF. CDR3 sequence (DNA): TGTGCCAGCAGCTTAGTTCCGGGACAGGGACAAGAGACCCAGTACTTC.

With regard to this clone: A read error may account for a junction end that differs from germline. The V call is TRBV13, the J call TRBJ1-3; D gene ambiguous. The CDR3 is 14 amino acids. Germline-derived CDR1 and CDR2 are PRHDT and FYEKMQ (reference sequence). The CDR3 nucleotides are TGTGCCAGCAGCCTAGGGAGGAAAGGAAACACCATATATTTT. Translating gives CASSLGRKGNTIYF. The full variable domain, with the rest looked up from reference TRBV13 and TRBJ1-3, is AAGVIQSPRHLIKEKRETATLKCYPIPRHDTVYWYQQGPGQDPQFLISFYEKMQSDKGSIPDRFSAQQFSDYHSELNMSSLELGDSALYFCASSLGRKGNTIYFGEGSWLTVV.

Here the CDR3 DNA reads TGTGCCAGCAGCCCAGGGGGCGCGGGCTACACCTTC. Translated, it gives CASSPGGAGYTF. The rearrangement joins TRBV7-9 to TRBJ1-2; 8 nucleotides line up with TRBD1. CDR1 is SEHNR, CDR2 FQNEAQ, per germline (reference sequence). J lost 8 bases, V lost 5 bases, and 4 bases had no gene match. CDR3 length equals 12 residues. The full variable domain, completed using reference TRBV7-9 and TRBJ1-2, is DTGVSQNPRHKITKRGQNVTFRCDPISEHNRLYWYRQTLGQGPEFLTYFQNEAQLEKSRLLSDRFSAERPKGSFSTLEIQRTEQGDSAMYLCASSPGGAGYTFGSGTRLTVV.

The V gene is TRBV5-6, the J gene TRBJ2-3, with 15 bases aligning to TRBD2. With V trimmed by 3 bases and J by 2 bases, 10 bases remained unmatched. The CDR3 contains 19 residues. Germline CDR1 SGHDT, CDR2 YYEEEE. CDR3 sequence reads: CASSSQGLAGGNTTDTQYF. The DNA of the CDR3 is TGTGCCAGCAGCTCCCAGGGACTAGCGGGGGGCAATACCACAGATACGCAGTATTTT.

This chain joins TRBV5-6 and TRBJ1-5, with TRBD1 identical over 7 bases. V was clipped by 5 bases and J by 6 bases; unmatched bases: 11. Germline CDR1 is SGHDT and CDR2 is YYEEEE. The CDR3 runs 15 residues. The CDR3 reads CASRSSTGAGQPQHF. The CDR3 coding sequence is TGTGCCAGCAGATCATCAACAGGGGCAGGTCAGCCCCAGCATTTT.

The CDR3 bases are TGCGCCAGCAGCTCCCCGCCCGGTCGGGCCAACGTCCTGACTTTC. It yields the protein CASSSPPGRANVLTF. The chain uses TRBV5-1 and TRBJ2-6; D call uncertain. Germline CDR1 and CDR2: SGHRS and YFSETQ. V lost 3 bases to trimming and J lost 5 bases, with 12 bases between them. This CDR3 spans 15 amino acids.

This clone was counted a single time. The chain has TRBV27 and TRBJ2-2; D unresolved. The V gene's germline CDR1 is MNHEY and CDR2 SMNVEV (reference sequence). This CDR3 has 13 residues. Trimming stripped 1 base from V and 6 bases from J, with 6 bases between. The CDR3 DNA reads as TGTGCCAGCAGTTTATACTCCCCCGGGGAGCTGTTTTTT. Protein product: CASSLYSPGELFF.

CDR3 sequence reads: CASSQSTADTQYF. CDR3 bases: TGTGCCAGCAGCCAATCAACGGCAGATACGCAGTATTTT. The genes are TRBV16 and TRBJ2-3; no definite D call. V shed 0 bases and J shed 4 bases, with 5 bases lying between them. The V gene's germline CDR1 is KGHSY and CDR2 FQNENV. The CDR3 contains 13 residues.

The CDR3 spells CASSLGQGSSYEQYF. The DNA of the CDR3 is TGTGCCAGCAGCTTAGGACAGGGGAGCTCCTACGAGCAGTACTTC. The chain employs TRBV7-6 and TRBJ2-7, with 8 bases that match TRBD1. The germline V gene has CDR1 SGHVS and CDR2 FNYEAQ. V trimming: 1 base; J trimming: 0 bases; junction bases outside the gene matches: 2. This CDR3 comprises 15 residues.

The CDR3, as DNA: TGTGCCAGCTCACCTCGACAGGGAGATAATTCACCCCTCCACTTT. Translation gives CASSPRQGDNSPLHF. V gene TRBV18 combines with J gene TRBJ1-6; 7 nucleotides align to TRBD1. V lost 3 bases and J lost 5; bases outside the gene matches: 4. CDR1 and CDR2 (germline): KGHSH, LQKENI. The CDR3 spans 15 residues.

The chain recombines TRBV18 with TRBJ2-7; D might be TRBD1 (6 bases). The V gene lost 0 bases and the J gene lost 7 bases, with 13 bases spanning the gap. This CDR3 has 14 amino acids. CDR1 and CDR2 from the germline V gene are KGHSH and LQKENI. The CDR3 loop is CASSPPQGPGEQYF. CDR3 nucleotide sequence: TGTGCCAGCTCACCACCACAGGGACCGGGAGAGCAGTACTTC.

The chain has TRBV27 and TRBJ2-7; 8 nucleotides match TRBD1. CDR3 size: 13 residues. In germline, CDR1 is MNHEY, CDR2 SMNVEV (reference sequence). J gave up 5 bases and V 8 bases, and 8 bases lay outside the gene matches. This CDR3 reads CASLNPRGHEQYF. The DNA for the CDR3 is TGTGCCAGCCTTAACCCCAGGGGGCACGAGCAGTACTTC.

V gene TRBV6-5 combines with J gene TRBJ2-7; TRBD1 agrees at 7 bases. V was clipped by 6 bases and J by 1 base; unmatched bases: 9. This CDR3 spans 15 amino acids. Germline CDR1 reads MNHEY; CDR2 reads SVGAGI. The CDR3: CASRQTGTESYEQYF. Here the CDR3 DNA reads TGTGCCAGCAGACAAACCGGGACAGAATCCTACGAGCAGTACTTC.

The chain joins TRBV9 to TRBJ2-2; 8 bases align to TRBD1. V lost 2 bases, J lost 5 bases, and 11 bases stayed unmatched. The germline CDR1 and CDR2 sequences are SGDLS and YYNGEE. CDR3 size: 17 residues. CDR3 bases: TGTGCCAGCAGCGTGGCAGGGGGCGCGACTAATACCGGGGAGCTGTTTTTT. Amino acid sequence: CASSVAGGATNTGELFF.

In its sample, this clone was seen once. The gene calls are TRBV6-5 and TRBJ2-7; possibly TRBD1 for D (5 bases). The germline CDR1 and CDR2 sequences are MNHEY and SVGAGI. Trimming stripped 2 bases from V and 6 bases from J, with 5 bases between. The CDR3 sequence is 11 residues long. CDR3 nucleotide sequence: TGTGCCAGCAGTTACAGGGGCGAGCAGTACTTC. It yields the protein CASSYRGEQYF.

The chain recombines TRBV6-5 with TRBJ2-7; D remains ambiguous. Trimming left V 0 bases short and J 1 base short, with 7 bases between. This CDR3 spans 14 amino acids. CDR1 and CDR2 (germline): MNHEY, SVGAGI. CDR3 coding DNA: TGTGCCAGCAGTTACTCCGGGTTATCCTACGAGCAGTACTTC. This gives the protein CASSYSGLSYEQYF.

V is TRBV6-1 and J is TRBJ1-1; D gene uncertain. V lost 5 bases, J lost 3 bases, and 7 bases lay in between. The CDR3 length is 12 residues. Germline CDR1 and CDR2: MNHNS and SASEGT. CDR3 sequence (DNA): TGTGCCAGCAGTTTACGGTACACTGAAGCTTTCTTT. It yields the protein CASSLRYTEAFF.

This clone is a singleton in its sample. The chain employs TRBV5-1 and TRBJ2-1; possibly TRBD2 for D (6 bases). V gave up 1 base and J gave up 3 bases, with 11 bases separating them. Germline-derived CDR1 and CDR2 are SGHRS and YFSETQ. The CDR3 consists of 15 residues. This CDR3 reads CASSLQLDYYNEQFF. DNA of the CDR3: TGCGCCAGCAGCTTGCAACTGGACTACTACAATGAGCAGTTCTTC.

This clone came up once. The chain is built from TRBV5-1 and TRBJ1-4, with 9 nucleotides matching TRBD1. The V gene end was trimmed by 3 bases and the J gene end by 8 bases; junction bases not matched to a gene: 5. This CDR3 spans 14 amino acids. Germline CDR1 and CDR2: SGHRS and YFSETQ. The CDR3 reads CASSSQGAEEKLFF. CDR3 DNA: TGCGCCAGCAGCTCACAGGGGGCCGAGGAAAAACTGTTTTTT.

The V gene is TRBV4-1, the J gene TRBJ2-7; D may be TRBD1 (5 bases). Trimming cost V 4 bases and J 5 bases, with 15 bases left between them. CDR3 size: 14 residues. Germline-derived CDR1 and CDR2 are MGHRA and YSYEKL. CDR3: CASSPGQGGDEQYF. The CDR3 DNA follows: TGCGCCAGCAGCCCCGGGCAGGGTGGGGACGAGCAGTACTTC.